This T cell receptor beta chain derives from a study of shared clonotypes between healthy human individuals (dated by TCRdb to about 2020). About the study as a whole: A few men and a couple of women, aged 18 to 49 years, made up the cohort. For each donor, CD4 naive and CD4 memory were each run on three plates, CD8 naive on two plates, and CD8 memory on one plate. To estimate repertoire size and how much clonotype sharing occurs between individuals, the study deeply sequenced the blood TCR repertoires of a handful of healthy adults. To increase sequencing depth and limit assay-specific biases, TCR repertoire library preparation and sequencing were carried out by different laboratories using diverse techniques. Between about 0.8 and 9.5 billion PBMCs per donor were obtained by leukapheresis.

Paper-wide results and their limitations: Clonotypes shared by all four sorted-subset donors showed higher generation probabilities than non-shared clonotypes. Because the study included only a small number of donors, the genetic and exposure-history diversity represented was limited. Pairwise subsampling led to the expectation that sequencing depth would affect the degree of clonotype sharing among donors. Sampling was restricted to blood, and TCR repertoires in tissues likely differ from the TCR repertoires found in blood. About 5% of naive CD4, 3.5% of naive CD8, 2% to 2.5% of memory CD4, and about 0.4% of memory CD8 clonotypes were shared across a few donors. Larger estimated clonotype richness was generally found for naive subsets than for memory subsets. Even with the large sequencing depth, rarefaction of the sorted-subset datasets indicated that sequencing was incomplete.

TCR CDR3 regions were amplified from genomic DNA by multiplex PCR using the deep immunoSEQ assay. For each cell subset, the extracted genomic DNA was distributed evenly across all wells of several immunoSEQ 96-well plates, and each plate served as one replicate. For sorted subsets, roughly 190 ng of genomic DNA, equivalent to around 31,000 T cell genomes, went into each replicate PCR. Purified libraries were quantified with a Qubit 3.0 fluorometer, sized on a Bioanalyzer 2100, and re-quantified with the KAPA Library Quantification kit. Every immunoSEQ 96-well plate was sequenced on a dedicated single-read 150-cycle Illumina NextSeq 550 flow cell. In the paper's pipeline: Because only junctional sequences without quality scores were contained in the immunoSEQ output, filtering matching that applied to full-length reads could not be performed. Sequences were annotated with PyIR, a Python wrapper for IgBLAST v1.9, using IMGT germline references to assign V/J genes and CDR3. Any read was removed if the V/J assignment was weak (E-value above 1e-6), the CDR3 was missing, or the read contained stop codons, out-of-frame junctions, or ambiguous translated residues. V3J clonotypes were defined as sequences sharing an identical inferred V gene, J gene, and CDR3 amino acid sequence. The percentage overlap between two repertoires was calculated by dividing the number of shared unique clonotypes by the size of the smaller repertoire. Richness of each repertoire was evaluated using RTK rarefaction, the Chao1 estimator, and Recon v2.1 estimates of unobserved clonotypes. Generation probabilities for all TCRbeta clonotypes obtained by the gDNA method from several donors were computed using OLGA. The table was pulled from immuneACCESS by TCRdb, which kept in-frame rearrangements only. Such tables lose some clones; where checked, under half of the loss comes from unresolved V genes, and the rest has no known cause. The V and J calls and clone size are taken from that table; D and trimming were inferred from the DNA. The sample data list millions of clones, and about 95% of these were observed just once. About 1.1% of the sample belongs to the ten largest clones.

A few counts support this clone. Its antigen is unknown. Per-base quality was not reported, and no clone a single base away is much larger than it. CD8 naive samples were CD45RO-negative cells positively selected for CCR7, giving a CD45RA+CCR7+ population that excluded TemRA cells. The donors were healthy, HIV-negative adults with no recently reported acute infections or vaccinations. All donors were Caucasian adults living in Nashville, Tennessee, USA. Blood was collected by leukapheresis, and PBMCs were isolated by Ficoll-Histopaque density gradient centrifugation and then cryopreserved in liquid nitrogen vapor phase. Purity and quantity of every magnetically sorted T cell population were checked by analytical flow cytometry. Genomic DNA was isolated from every sorted fraction and measured by UV absorbance on a Nanodrop 2000c. Sequencing used naive CD8+ T cells sorted from blood. In the paper's terms, the cell subset or site label means: CD45RA+CCR7+. The clonotype originates from a man aged 18 to 30 in good health.

The DNA reads TGTGCCAGCAGTTATACCGGGACAGGGGGCGGCGAGACCCAGTACTTC. This codes for CASSYTGTGGGETQYF. The chain is made from TRBV6-6 and TRBJ2-5, and TRBD1 aligns with 12 junction nucleotides. Reading the germline V gene (reference sequence) gives CDR1 MNHNY and CDR2 SVGAGI. The CDR3 goes from the cysteine to the phenylalanine over 16 residues. The DNA shown is the 48-base CDR3, in frame from base 1. Unmatched junction bases come to 7, with V trimmed by 3 bases and J by 5 bases.